The 8 T cell receptor beta chains in this list originate from one sample, sequenced in a study of blood T cell repertoires in COVID-19. The data were produced by immunoSEQ multiplex PCR, yet TCRdb's version contains in-frame clones alone and is incomplete. The table shows about 300,000 clones, with approximately 90% occurring only once. Sequencing used peripheral blood. The receptors here all came from a man in his forties with acute or convalescent COVID-19.

The V gene is TRBV6-5, the J gene TRBJ1-5, with 7 positions matching TRBD1. The CDR3 spans 13 residues. The V segment lost 10 bases and the J segment 9 bases; nucleotides outside the gene matches: 12. The germline V gene encodes CDR1 MNHEY and CDR2 SVGAGI. CDR3 coding DNA: TGTGCCATCACACAGGGGCCGGGTTGGCCCCAGCATTTT. Amino acid sequence: CAITQGPGWPQHF.

The chain combines TRBV5-4 with TRBJ1-2; TRBD1 matches at 9 bases. The CDR3 totals 13 residues. With V trimmed by 3 bases and J by 10 bases, 7 bases remained unmatched. CDR1 is SGHNT and CDR2 is YYREEE in the germline V gene (reference sequence). The CDR3 sequence: CASSWDRDSIYTF. The CDR3 bases are TGTGCCAGCAGCTGGGACAGGGATTCTATCTACACCTTC. The full variable domain, in which reference TRBV5-4 and TRBJ1-2 provide the parts outside the CDR3, is ETGVTQSPTHLIKTRGQQVTLRCSSQSGHNTVSWYQQALGQGPQFIFQYYREEENGRGNFPPRFSGLQFPNYSSELNVNALELDDSALYLCASSWDRDSIYTFGSGTRLTVV.

This clone was seen a few times. The chain employs TRBV6-5 and TRBJ2-2, with 8 bases identical to TRBD2. The V segment lost 7 bases and the J segment 5 bases; nucleotides outside the gene matches: 9. Per the germline V gene, CDR1 is MNHEY and CDR2 is SVGAGI. The CDR3 extends over 15 amino acids. CDR3 nucleotides: TGTGCCAGCACCCAAGCGGGGGTAGGGACCGGGGAGCTGTTTTTT. Its protein is CASTQAGVGTGELFF.

This chain connects TRBV23-1 to TRBJ1-2, with D tentatively TRBD1 (5 bases). TRBV23-1 has ORF status, its function being uncertain. The V end was cut by 8 bases, the J end by 4 bases, with 14 bases between. CDR3 length: 13 residues. This chain's CDR3 is CASVSQEFYGYTF. CDR3 bases: TGCGCCAGCGTATCACAGGAATTCTATGGCTACACCTTC.

This chain connects TRBV21-1 to TRBJ2-1; the table gives TRBD1 as D, unverified against the DNA. TRBV21-1 is shown as a pseudogene. The CDR3 sequence is 14 residues long. The CDR3 loop is CASSNRRTYNEQFF. The CDR3 DNA is TGTGCCAGCAGCAATCGCAGGACCTACAATGAGCAGTTCTTC.

The V call is TRBV2, the J call TRBJ1-5, with D perhaps TRBD1 (5 bases). CDR1 and CDR2 from the germline V gene are SNHLY and FYNNEI. CDR3 length: 15 amino acids. V dropped 3 bases and J dropped 0 bases, with 9 bases sitting between them. The CDR3 DNA follows: TGTGCCAGCAGTGAGATCGGGGGTAGCAATCAGCCCCAGCATTTT. This gives the protein CASSEIGGSNQPQHF.

The chain combines TRBV5-1 with TRBJ1-5, with D possibly TRBD1 on 6 matching bases. CDR3 length: 15 residues. The ends were cut back, 0 bases at V and 4 bases at J, with 11 bases in the middle. The germline V gene encodes CDR1 SGHRS and CDR2 YFSETQ. The CDR3 bases are TGCGCCAGCAGCTTGGAGTCAGGGGCAAATCAGCCCCAGCATTTT. This sequence encodes CASSLESGANQPQHF.

The chain couples TRBV7-2 to TRBJ1-4, with D uncertain. The CDR3 runs 13 residues. V was cut by 2 bases and J by 8 bases, with 9 bases left in between. Per germline, CDR1 SGHTA and CDR2 FQGNSA. The DNA of the CDR3 is TGTGCCAGCAGCTTACTACGCGGGGAAAAACTGTTTTTT. It translates to CASSLLRGEKLFF.